The entry that follows covers one T cell receptor (beta chain) sequence. Per the germline V gene, CDR1 is SNHLY and CDR2 is FYNNEI. CDR3 length equals 12 residues. V was pared by 4 bases and J by 2 bases, with 5 bases between. The entry originates in a study of blood T cell repertoires in COVID-19. Study in general: Italy, Spain and the United States were the sources of the convalescent and acute COVID-19 samples. In each case, the material was cDNA or gDNA derived from T cells, B-cell-depleted T cells, or PBMCs.

Membership in each cohort depended on participant-reported clinical history. Original analysis: The assay estimated nucleated cells by amplifying reference gene primers. Libraries were prepared by immunoSEQ multiplex PCR; TCRdb keeps only in-frame clonotypes and omits some of them. V and J calls and clone size come straight from that table; D and trimming were deduced from the DNA. The repertoire holds 300,000 or so clones, with 86% as singletons. This clonotype originated in a woman between 40 and 50 years old with acute COVID-19. The sequencing input was PBMCs or T cells enriched from blood (not recorded which). The gene calls are TRBV2 and TRBJ2-5, with unresolved D. CDR3 in amino acids: CASSVRQETQYF. CDR3 DNA: TGTGCCAGCAGTGTGAGGCAAGAGACCCAGTACTTC. The full variable domain, completed using reference TRBV2 and TRBJ2-5, is EPEVTQTPSHQVTQMGQEVILRCVPISNHLYFYWYRQILGQKVEFLVSFYNNEISEKSEIFDDQFSVERPDGSNFTLKIRSTKLEDSAMYFCASSVRQETQYFGPGTRLLVL.